Listed below are T cell receptor beta chains from one sample, sequenced in a study of T cell responses to AZD1222 COVID-19 vaccine. Libraries were prepared by immunoSEQ multiplex PCR; TCRdb keeps only in-frame clonotypes and omits some of them. The data show roughly 180,000 clones, about 90% seen once. The material was peripheral blood, obtained on day 0 of MenACWY control vaccination. These receptors were obtained from an adult in good health. The CDR3 runs from the conserved cysteine through the conserved F or W. A D gene is named only where the DNA matches it firmly. Size is omitted from some rows. Given values are once, few, many or a class for expanded clones.

size,J,V,D,DNA,CDR3
.,TRBJ2-3,TRBV11-3,.,TGTGCCAGCAGCCCCCGGGGTTCCCCAGATACGCAGTATTTT,CASSPRGSPDTQYF
.,TRBJ1-2,TRBV11-1,.,TGTGCCAGCAGCTCCGGAGGGTTGGATGGCTACACCTTC,CASSSGGLDGYTF
.,TRBJ2-5,TRBV6-1,TRBD2,TGTGCCAGCAGTGAACTAGCGGGGGGCCAAGAGACCCAGTACTTC,CASSELAGGQETQYF
.,TRBJ1-3,TRBV4-3,.,TGCGCCAGCAGCCAAGAATCCGGAAACACCATATATTTT,CASSQESGNTIYF
.,TRBJ2-1,TRBV11-3,TRBD1,TGTGCCAGCAGCCCGGACAGGGGCGGTTCAAATGAGCAGTTCTTC,CASSPDRGGSNEQFF
.,TRBJ2-6,TRBV3-1/TRBV3-2,.,TGTGCCAGCAGCAGTCCTGGGGCTTTCACTGGGGCCAACGTCCTGACTTTC,CASSSPGAFTGANVLTF
.,TRBJ1-1,TRBV9,TRBD1,TGTGCCAGCAGCAGACGGACAGGGGCCATGAACACTGAAGCTTTCTTT,CASSRRTGAMNTEAFF
once,TRBJ2-1,TRBV9,.,TGTGCCAGCAGCGTAGAGGAGGGCTCCTACAATGAGCAGTTCTTC,CASSVEEGSYNEQFF
.,TRBJ2-1,TRBV3-1/TRBV3-2,TRBD2,TGTGCCAGCAGCCTACAGGGACTAGTTTGGCATGAGCAGTTCTTC,CASSLQGLVWHEQFF
.,TRBJ1-6,TRBV18,TRBD1,TGTGCCAGCTCACCGGGACAGGGGACCGGCCCCCTCCACTTT,CASSPGQGTGPLHF
.,TRBJ1-2,TRBV6-5,.,TGTGCCAGCAGTTACAGACAGGCCGCCTATGGCTACACCTTC,CASSYRQAAYGYTF
.,TRBJ1-1,TRBV7-9,.,TGTGCCAGCAGCTTAGTTGGGGTGAACACTGAAGCTTTCTTT,CASSLVGVNTEAFF
.,TRBJ1-4,TRBV28,TRBD1,TGTGCCAGCAGTCCAACCAGAGGACAGGAGGGTGAAAAACTGTTTTTT,CASSPTRGQEGEKLFF
.,TRBJ2-7,TRBV18,TRBD2,TGTGCCAGCTCACCTGGACTAGCGGGAGGGGACGAGCAGTACTTC,CASSPGLAGGDEQYF
.,TRBJ2-7,TRBV6-5,.,TGTGCCAGCAGCCCCCTCCGGGACTTAGGGAACGAGCAGTACTTC,CASSPLRDLGNEQYF
.,TRBJ1-4,TRBV4-1,.,TGCGCCAGCAGCCAAGATGGGGCTGGGGGATATGAAAAACTGTTTTTT,CASSQDGAGGYEKLFF
.,TRBJ2-2,TRBV13,.,TGTGCCAGCTCTCTTTGGCGGACGGCGAACACCGGGGAGCTGTTTTTT,CASSLWRTANTGELFF
.,TRBJ1-4,TRBV28,.,TGTGCCAGCAACGAGGGAGTGCGGGAAAAACTGTTTTTT,CASNEGVREKLFF
.,TRBJ2-5,TRBV5-6,TRBD1,TGTGCCAGCAGCGTGACAGGGCAACAAGAGACCCAGTACTTC,CASSVTGQQETQYF
.,TRBJ2-1,TRBV3-1/TRBV3-2,.,TGTGCCAGCAGCACAAGTCGTACGGGAGCCCTTTACAATGAGCAGTTCTTC,CASSTSRTGALYNEQFF
.,TRBJ2-6,TRBV5-5,.,TGTGCCAGCAGCTTGGAGTACAGGAGCTCTGGGGCCAACGTCCTGACTTTC,CASSLEYRSSGANVLTF
.,TRBJ2-7,TRBV7-9,.,TGTGCCAGCAGCCGCGGACAGACCTACGAGCAGTACTTC,CASSRGQTYEQYF
.,TRBJ1-6,TRBV27,.,TGTGCCAGCAGTCCACAGCAGGGGACTCCAGGGTATTCACCCCTCCACTTT,CASSPQQGTPGYSPLHF
.,TRBJ2-1,TRBV5-4,TRBD2,TGTGCCAGCAGCAACAGGGGACTAGCCGTGAATGAGCAGTTCTTC,CASSNRGLAVNEQFF
.,TRBJ1-2,TRBV10-3,TRBD1,TGTGCCATCAGTGAGTCGACTCTGGCAGGGGGGTATGGCTACACCTTC,CAISESTLAGGYGYTF
.,TRBJ2-7,TRBV7-9,.,TGTGCCAGCAGCTTAGAAGCCGGTCACGAGCAGTACTTC,CASSLEAGHEQYF
.,TRBJ2-7,TRBV2,TRBD1,TGTGCCACCCTGACAGCGGGACAGGGGCGTCGATACGAGCAGTACTTC,CATLTAGQGRRYEQYF
.,TRBJ2-1,TRBV9,.,TGTGCCAGCAGCCGGACAGTCTGGGATGAGCAGTTCTTC,CASSRTVWDEQFF
.,TRBJ2-5,TRBV7-6,TRBD1,TGTGCCAGCAGCTTGGGACAGGGAGAGACCCAGTACTTC,CASSLGQGETQYF
few,TRBJ2-2,TRBV2,.,TGTGCCAGCACCATGATCCCAAAAACTAGCCTAGGCAGAAGGACCGGGGAGCTGTTTTTT,CASTMIPKTSLGRRTGELFF
once,TRBJ2-1,TRBV7-2,TRBD1,TGTGCCAGCAGCGAGGACAGGGGGGGCTACAATGAGCAGTTCTTC,CASSEDRGGYNEQFF
.,TRBJ2-7,TRBV10-3,.,TGTGCCATCAGCCCCACGGGGTACGAGCAGTACTTC,CAISPTGYEQYF
.,TRBJ2-3,TRBV6-6,TRBD2,TGTGCCAGCAGTCTGACTAGCGGGAGGACAGATACGCAGTATTTT,CASSLTSGRTDTQYF
.,TRBJ1-6,TRBV11-2,.,TGTGCCAGCAGCCACCCCCTCGCGAGCTCCTATAATTCACCCCTCCACTTT,CASSHPLASSYNSPLHF
.,TRBJ1-1,TRBV6-5,.,TGTGCCAGCAGTTACGGGGCCGTAATGAACACTGAAGCTTTCTTT,CASSYGAVMNTEAFF
.,TRBJ2-3,TRBV7-3,.,TGTGCCAGCAGCTTAAGGGGCGGAGCTAGCACAGATACGCAGTATTTT,CASSLRGGASTDTQYF
.,TRBJ2-7,TRBV5-1,TRBD1,TGCGCCAGCAGCTATAACCGGGACAGGGGCTACGAGCAGTACTTC,CASSYNRDRGYEQYF